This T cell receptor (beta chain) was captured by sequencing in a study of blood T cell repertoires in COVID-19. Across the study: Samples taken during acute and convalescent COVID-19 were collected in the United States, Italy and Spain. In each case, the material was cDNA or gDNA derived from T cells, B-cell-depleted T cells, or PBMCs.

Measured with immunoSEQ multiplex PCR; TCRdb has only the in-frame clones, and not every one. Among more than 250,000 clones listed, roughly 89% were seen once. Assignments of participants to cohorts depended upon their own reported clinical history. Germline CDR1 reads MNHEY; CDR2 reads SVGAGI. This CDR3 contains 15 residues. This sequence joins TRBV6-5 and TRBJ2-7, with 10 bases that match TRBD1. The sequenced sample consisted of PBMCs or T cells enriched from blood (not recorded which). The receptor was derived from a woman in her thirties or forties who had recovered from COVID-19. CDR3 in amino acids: CAQKVDGDRGNEQYF. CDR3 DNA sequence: TGTGCTCAGAAAGTGGACGGGGACAGGGGAAACGAGCAGTACTTC.